This T cell receptor beta chain was identified during a study of OX40 agonist ivuxolimab in advanced cancers. Sequenced by immunoSEQ multiplex PCR; TCRdb stores in-frame clones only, minus some. The sample lists 71,000 or so clones; more than 85% were seen once. The CDR3 sequence is 12 residues long. V gave up 5 bases and J gave up 5 bases, with 6 bases separating them. Germline CDR1 SGHTA, CDR2 FQGTGA. The sequencing here drew on CD4+ or CD8+ T cells sorted from blood, taken in a trial of the OX40 agonist ivuxolimab. This rearrangement joins TRBV7-3 to TRBJ2-2; D remains ambiguous. This clonotype was sampled from an adult with an advanced solid tumor such as melanoma, head and neck, liver or kidney cancer. Written as DNA, the CDR3 is TGTGCCAGCAGCCTCAAGACCGGGGAGCTGTTTTTT. The encoded protein is CASSLKTGELFF.